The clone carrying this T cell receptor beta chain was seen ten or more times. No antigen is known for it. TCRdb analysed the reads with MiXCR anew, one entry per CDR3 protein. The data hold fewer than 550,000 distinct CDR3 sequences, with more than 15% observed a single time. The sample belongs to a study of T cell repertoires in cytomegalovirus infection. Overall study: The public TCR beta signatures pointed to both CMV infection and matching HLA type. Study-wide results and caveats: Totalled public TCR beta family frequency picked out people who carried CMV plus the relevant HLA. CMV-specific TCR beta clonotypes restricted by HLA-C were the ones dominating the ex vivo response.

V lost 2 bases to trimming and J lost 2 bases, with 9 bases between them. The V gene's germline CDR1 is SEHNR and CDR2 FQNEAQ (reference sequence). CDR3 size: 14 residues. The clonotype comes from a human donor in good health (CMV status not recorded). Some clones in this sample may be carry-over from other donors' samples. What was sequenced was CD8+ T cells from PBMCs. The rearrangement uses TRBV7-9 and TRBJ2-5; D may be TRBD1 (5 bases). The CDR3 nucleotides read TGTGCCAGCAGCTTACCTACAGGACAAGAGACCCAGTACTTC. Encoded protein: CASSLPTGQETQYF.